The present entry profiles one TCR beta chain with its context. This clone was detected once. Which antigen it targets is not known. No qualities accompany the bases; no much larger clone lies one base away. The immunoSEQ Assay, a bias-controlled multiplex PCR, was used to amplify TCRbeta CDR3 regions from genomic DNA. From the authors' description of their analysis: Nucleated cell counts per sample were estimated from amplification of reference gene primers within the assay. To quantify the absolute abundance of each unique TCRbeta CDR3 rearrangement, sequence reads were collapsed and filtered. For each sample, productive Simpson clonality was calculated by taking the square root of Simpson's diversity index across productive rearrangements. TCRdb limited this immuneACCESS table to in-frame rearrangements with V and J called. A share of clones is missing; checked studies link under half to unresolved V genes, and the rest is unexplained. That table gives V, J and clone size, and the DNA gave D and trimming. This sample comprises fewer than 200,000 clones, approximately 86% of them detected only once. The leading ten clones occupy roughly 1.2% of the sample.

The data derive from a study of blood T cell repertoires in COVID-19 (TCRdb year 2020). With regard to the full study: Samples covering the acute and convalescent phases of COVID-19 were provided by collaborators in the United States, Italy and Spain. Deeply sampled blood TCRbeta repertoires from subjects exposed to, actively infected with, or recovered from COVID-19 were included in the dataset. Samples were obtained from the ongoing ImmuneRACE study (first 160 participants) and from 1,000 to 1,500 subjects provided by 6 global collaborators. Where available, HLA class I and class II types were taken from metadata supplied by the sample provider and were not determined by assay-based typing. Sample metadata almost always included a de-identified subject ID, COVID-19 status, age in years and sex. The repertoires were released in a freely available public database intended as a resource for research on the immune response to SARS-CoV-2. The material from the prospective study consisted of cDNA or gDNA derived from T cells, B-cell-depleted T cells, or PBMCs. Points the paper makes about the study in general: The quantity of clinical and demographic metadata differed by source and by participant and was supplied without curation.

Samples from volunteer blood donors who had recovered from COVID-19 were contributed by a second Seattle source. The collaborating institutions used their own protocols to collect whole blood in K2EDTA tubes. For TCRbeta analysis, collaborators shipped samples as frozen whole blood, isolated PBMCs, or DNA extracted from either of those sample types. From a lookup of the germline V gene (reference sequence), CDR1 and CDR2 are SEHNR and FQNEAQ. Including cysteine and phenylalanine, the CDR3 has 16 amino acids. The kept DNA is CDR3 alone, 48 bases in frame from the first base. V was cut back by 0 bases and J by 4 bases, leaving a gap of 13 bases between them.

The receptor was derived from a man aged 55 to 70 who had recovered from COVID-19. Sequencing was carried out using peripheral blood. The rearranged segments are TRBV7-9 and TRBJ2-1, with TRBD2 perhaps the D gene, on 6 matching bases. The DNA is TGTGCCAGCAGCTTAGCGCGGGTGGGGGGATACAATGAGCAGTTCTTC. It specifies CASSLARVGGYNEQFF.